The T cell receptor (beta chain) under discussion was sequenced for a study of regulatory T cells in long-lasting Graves disease. Regarding the study as a whole: Reduced TCR diversity was observed in persistent Graves' patients versus newly diagnosed patients. There were preferences for TRBV28, TRBJ1-2 and TRBJ2-5 in persistent disease.

The table lists this clonotype with many counts. Its antigen is currently unknown. The germline V gene has CDR1 SGHAT and CDR2 FQNNGV. Unmatched junction bases numbered 12, after V lost 7 bases and J lost 1 base. The CDR3 is made up of 16 amino acids. Time point reported: newly diagnosed GD, antithyroid drugs for less than 3 months. RNA extracted from PBMCs served as the sequencing template. With iRepertoire HTBI primers and Arm-PCR of CDR3 regions, TCR beta libraries were built. TCRdb reprocessed the multiplex PCR reads with MiXCR, giving one entry per CDR3 protein. The table includes 300,000 to 400,000 distinct CDR3 sequences, roughly 15% detected once.

The source is a female donor with Graves disease. Source: peripheral blood mononuclear cells (PBMCs), taken at new diagnosis, from a patient treated with antithyroid drugs. The chain combines TRBV11-2 with TRBJ1-1; 7 bases agree with TRBD1. CDR3 sequence reads: CASNLYRGQRNTEAFF. The DNA of the CDR3 is TGTGCCAGCAACCTTTACAGGGGACAGAGGAACACTGAAGCTTTCTTT.